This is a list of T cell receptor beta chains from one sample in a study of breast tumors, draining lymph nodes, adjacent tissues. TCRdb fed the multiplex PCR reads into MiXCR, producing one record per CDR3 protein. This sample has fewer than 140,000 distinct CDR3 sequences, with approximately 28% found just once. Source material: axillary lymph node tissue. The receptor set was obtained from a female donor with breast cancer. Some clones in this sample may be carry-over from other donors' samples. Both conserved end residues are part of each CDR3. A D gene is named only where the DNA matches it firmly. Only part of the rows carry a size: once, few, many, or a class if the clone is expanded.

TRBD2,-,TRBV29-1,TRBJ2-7,TGCAGCGAGGAGGGCGGGAGCTCCTACGAGCAGTACTTC,CSEEGGSSYEQYF
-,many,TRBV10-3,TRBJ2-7,TGTGCCATCAGTGAGTCCCCCAGGGGGGCCTACGAGCAGTACTTC,CAISESPRGAYEQYF
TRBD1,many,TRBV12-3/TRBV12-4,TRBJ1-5,TGTGCCAGCAGTTTAGGGGACAGGAATCAGCCCCAGCATTTT,CASSLGDRNQPQHF
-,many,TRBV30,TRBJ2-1,TGTGCGGGGGCGGGGCGGTCTTACAATGAGCAGTTCTTC,CAGAGRSYNEQFF
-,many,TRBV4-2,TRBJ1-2,TGTGCCAGCAGCCAAGACAGGGGTCTAAATGGCTACACCTTC,CASSQDRGLNGYTF
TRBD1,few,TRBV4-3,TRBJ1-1,TGCGCCAGCAGCCAAGAGGGACAGGGGCGAGGTAACACTGAAGCTTTCTTT,CASSQEGQGRGNTEAFF
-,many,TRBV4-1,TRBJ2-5,TGCGCCAGCAGCCAAGAAATCGGTCCCCATGAGACCCAGTACTTC,CASSQEIGPHETQYF
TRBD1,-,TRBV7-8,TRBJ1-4,TGTGCCAGCAGCTTGCGACAGGGAGGTATCGGATCTAATGAAAAACTGTTTTTT,CASSLRQGGIGSNEKLFF
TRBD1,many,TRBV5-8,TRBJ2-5,TGTGCCAGCAGCCCCGGACAGGGGTGGGGTATGGAGACCCAGTACTTC,CASSPGQGWGMETQYF
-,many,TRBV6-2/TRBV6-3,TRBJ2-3,TGTGCCAGCAGTTCCCTTGGCAGCGCAGATACGCAGTATTTT,CASSSLGSADTQYF
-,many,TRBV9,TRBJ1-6,TGTGCCAGCAGCGTCGGACAGTCGGATAATTCACCCCTCCACTTT,CASSVGQSDNSPLHF
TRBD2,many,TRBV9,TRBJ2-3,TGTGCCAGCAGCGTGGGAGGGGAATCCGATACGCAGTATTTT,CASSVGGESDTQYF
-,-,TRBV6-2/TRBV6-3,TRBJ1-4,TGTGCCAGCAGTCCCCGGCCCGGTGAAAGACTGTTTTTT,CASSPRPGERLFF
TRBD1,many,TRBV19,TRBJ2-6,TGTGCCAGTAGTAGTCTTTTTTGGGACAGGAGCTCTGGGGCCAACGTCCTGACTTTC,CASSSLFWDRSSGANVLTF
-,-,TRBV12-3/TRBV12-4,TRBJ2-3,TGTGCCAGCAGTCCTACTAGTAGTGAGCAGTATTTT,CASSPTSSEQYF
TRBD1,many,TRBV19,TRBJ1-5,TGTGCCAGTACCCCGGGACAGGGTTTTCAGCCCCAGCATTTT,CASTPGQGFQPQHF
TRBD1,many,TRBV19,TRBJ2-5,TGTGCCAGTAGTATGGGACAGGGGTGGTGGGAGACCCAGTACTTC,CASSMGQGWWETQYF
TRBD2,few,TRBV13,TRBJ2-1,TGTGCCAGCAGCTTACTTGGCGGGGGGGCGGGCGGTGAGCAGTTCTTC,CASSLLGGGAGGEQFF
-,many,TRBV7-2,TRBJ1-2,TGTGCCAGCAGCCCAGATTGGGGGCGCGTCTATGGCTACCCCTTC,CASSPDWGRVYGYPF
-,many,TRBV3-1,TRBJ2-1,TGTGCCAGCAGCGTTTACGGGAGTGAGCAGTTCTTC,CASSVYGSEQFF
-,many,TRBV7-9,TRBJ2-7,TGTGCCAGCAGCCCTAGCGCAGCCTCCTACGAGCAGTACTTC,CASSPSAASYEQYF
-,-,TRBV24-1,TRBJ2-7,TGTGCCACCAGTGCAGGGTATCTCCACGAGCAGTACTTC,CATSAGYLHEQYF
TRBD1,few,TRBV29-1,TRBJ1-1,TGCAGCGTAACCCTAAGGGACAGTTCGAACACTGAAGCTTTCTTT,CSVTLRDSSNTEAFF
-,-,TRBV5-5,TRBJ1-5,TGTGCCAGCAGCTTGGCGGCAGGGATTCAGCCCCAGCATTTT,CASSLAAGIQPQHF
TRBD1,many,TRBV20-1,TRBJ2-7,TGCAGTGCTAGAGTTCTCTCCGGGACAGGACTCTACGAGCAGTACTTC,CSARVLSGTGLYEQYF
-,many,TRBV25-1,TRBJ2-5,TGTGCCAGCAGTGAACGGGGGGCCGGGACCCAGTACTTC,CASSERGAGTQYF
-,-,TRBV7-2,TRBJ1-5,TGTGCCAGCAGCTTAAGTTGGCGGGCGGCTTACAATGAGCCCCAGCATTTT,CASSLSWRAAYNEPQHF
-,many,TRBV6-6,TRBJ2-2,TGTGCCAGCACCATAGAGGGGAGTTCGAACACCGGGGAGCTGTTTTTT,CASTIEGSSNTGELFF
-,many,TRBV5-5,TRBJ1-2,TGTGCCAGCAGCCCGGGGAGGACAACATTCTTCTATGGCTACACCTTC,CASSPGRTTFFYGYTF
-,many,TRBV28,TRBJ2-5,TGTGCCAGCAGTTTACCAGAGTACCAAGAGACCCAGTACTTC,CASSLPEYQETQYF
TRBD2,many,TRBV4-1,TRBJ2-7,TGCGCCAGCAGCCAAGGTTTGGGACTAGCGGACCTCGAGCAGTACTTC,CASSQGLGLADLEQYF
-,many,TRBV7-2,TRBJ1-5,TGTGCCAGCAGCTTACGAACGCAGCCCCAGCATTTT,CASSLRTQPQHF
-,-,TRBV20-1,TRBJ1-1,TGCAGTGCTAGAGGGGACCTAAACACTGAAGCTTTCTTT,CSARGDLNTEAFF
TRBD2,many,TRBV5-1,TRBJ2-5,TGCGCCAGCAGCGGATCATGGCGGGGGTGGGAGACCCAGTACTTC,CASSGSWRGWETQYF
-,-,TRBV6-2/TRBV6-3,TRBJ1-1,TGTGCCAGCAGTTATGGTGGGGGTGCCACTGAAGCTTTCTTT,CASSYGGGATEAFF
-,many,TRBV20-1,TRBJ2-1,TGCAGTGCTAGAGATATTGGCGGGACCTCCTACAATGAGCAGTTCTTC,CSARDIGGTSYNEQFF
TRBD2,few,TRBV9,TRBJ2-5,TGTGCCAGCAGCGTGTGGGGGGGAGAGACCCAGTACTTC,CASSVWGGETQYF